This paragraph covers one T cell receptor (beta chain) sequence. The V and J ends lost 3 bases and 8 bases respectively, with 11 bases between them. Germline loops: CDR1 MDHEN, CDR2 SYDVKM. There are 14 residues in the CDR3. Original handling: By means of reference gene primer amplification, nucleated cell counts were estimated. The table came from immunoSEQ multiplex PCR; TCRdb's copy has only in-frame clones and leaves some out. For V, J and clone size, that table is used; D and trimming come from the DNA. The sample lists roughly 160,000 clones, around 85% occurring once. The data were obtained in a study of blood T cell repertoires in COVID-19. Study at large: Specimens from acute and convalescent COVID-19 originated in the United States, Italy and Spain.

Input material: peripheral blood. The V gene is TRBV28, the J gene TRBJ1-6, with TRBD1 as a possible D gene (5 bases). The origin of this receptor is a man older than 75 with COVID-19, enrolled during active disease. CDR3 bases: TGTGCCAGCAGTTTTGGCAGGGAATATTCACCCCTCCACTTT. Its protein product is CASSFGREYSPLHF.